What follows is one TCR beta chain and its context. Its antigen remains unidentified. TCRdb reanalysed the 5' RACE reads using MiXCR and keeps one entry per CDR3 protein. The sample contains 1.5 million to 2 million distinct CDR3 sequences, under 35% of which appear only once. These data belong to a study of identical twins. General study points: Compared with models, monozygotic twins showed more out-of-frame TCR alpha sharing. Zero-insertion findings could be partly confounded by invariant cells (MAIT and iNKT cells). Researchers reported excess low generation probability among twin-shared out-of-frame alpha sequences. The study drew conclusions from cross-sectional statistical analysis, not from following the same donors.

The germline V gene has CDR1 LGHDT and CDR2 YNNKEL (reference sequence). With 6 bases clipped from V and 1 base from J, the junction kept 7 bases outside the gene matches. The CDR3 is made up of 16 amino acids. The receptor comes from a newborn girl in good health. This chain links TRBV3-1 with TRBJ2-3, with 10 nucleotides matching TRBD2. Sequencing input: cord blood. For the CDR3, the DNA is TGTGCCAGCAGGAACCTCGGGACTAGCGGCACAGATACGCAGTATTTT. This codes for CASRNLGTSGTDTQYF.